Described below is a single TCR beta chain sequence and its context. Its antigen is currently unknown. The CDR3 consists of 15 residues. CDR1 and CDR2 from the germline V gene are MNHNS and SASEGT. The V and J ends lost 6 bases and 0 bases respectively, with 14 bases between them. A library of TCRbeta sequences, prepared with unique molecular identifiers, was generated. TCRdb fed the PCR reads into MiXCR, producing one record per CDR3 protein. The sample lists some 200,000 distinct CDR3 sequences; 8.4% were seen once. This sample was taken from a study of T-cell reconstitution after alpha-beta-depleted transplantation in children. The study, taken as a whole, reports: Surviving recipient T cells and thymic progenitors underlay high day-60 TCRbeta diversity in some patients. Expanded graft clones numbering several hundred reportedly gave rise to alpha-beta T cells about two months after transplant.

Sequences were derived from PBMCs, mostly from graft donor cells, sampled 360 days after TCRalphabeta/CD19-depleted stem cell transplant. The sequence came from a male patient aged 2-9 years who had a stem cell transplant for acute myeloid leukemia, so the T cells may come from the graft donor. The chain carries TRBV6-1 and TRBJ2-5, with D perhaps matching TRBD2 (5 bases). In nucleotides, the CDR3 is TGTGCCAGCAGCCCCACTAGAGGGTACCAAGAGACCCAGTACTTC. It yields the protein CASSPTRGYQETQYF.